This paragraph reports one T cell receptor beta chain. Measured with immunoSEQ multiplex PCR; TCRdb has only the in-frame clones, and not every one. There are fewer than 150,000 clones in the sample; about four fifths occur only once, and 15% to 20% lies in the top ten. These data are taken from a study of blood T cell repertoires in COVID-19. This CDR3 comprises 13 residues. V lost 7 bases to trimming and J lost 8 bases, with 17 bases between them. The germline V gene encodes CDR1 MNHNY and CDR2 SVGAGI (reference sequence). What was sequenced was PBMCs or T cells enriched from blood (not recorded which). This TCR was recovered from a man aged 30 to 45 who had recovered from COVID-19. The chain joins TRBV6-6 to TRBJ1-2; perhaps TRBD1 as D (5 bases). The CDR3 sequence is CASTHGEGPGYTF. The CDR3 bases are TGTGCCAGCACGCACGGGGAGGGACCGGGCTACACCTTC.